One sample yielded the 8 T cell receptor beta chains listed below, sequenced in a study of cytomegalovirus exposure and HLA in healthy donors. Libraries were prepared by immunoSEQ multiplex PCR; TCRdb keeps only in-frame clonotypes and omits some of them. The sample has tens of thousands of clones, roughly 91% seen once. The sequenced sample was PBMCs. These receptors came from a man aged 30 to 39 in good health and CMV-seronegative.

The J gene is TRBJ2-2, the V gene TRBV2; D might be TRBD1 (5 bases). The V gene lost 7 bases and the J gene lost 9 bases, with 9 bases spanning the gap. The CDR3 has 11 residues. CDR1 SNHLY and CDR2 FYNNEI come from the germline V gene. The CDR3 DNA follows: TGTGCCAGCAAGGGGCGGCGGGAGCTGTTTTTT. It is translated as CASKGRRELFF.

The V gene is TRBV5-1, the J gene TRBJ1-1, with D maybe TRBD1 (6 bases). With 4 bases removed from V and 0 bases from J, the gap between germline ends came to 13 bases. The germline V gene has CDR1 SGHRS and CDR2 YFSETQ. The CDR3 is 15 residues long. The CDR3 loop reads CASSLMTGLNTEAFF. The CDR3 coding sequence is TGCGCCAGCAGCCTAATGACAGGATTGAACACTGAAGCTTTCTTT.

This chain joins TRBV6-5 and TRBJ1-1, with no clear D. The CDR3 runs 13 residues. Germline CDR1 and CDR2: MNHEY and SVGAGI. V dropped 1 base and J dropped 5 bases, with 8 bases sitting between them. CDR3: CASSYYSKTEAFF. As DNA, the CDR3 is TGTGCCAGCAGTTACTACAGTAAGACTGAAGCTTTCTTT.

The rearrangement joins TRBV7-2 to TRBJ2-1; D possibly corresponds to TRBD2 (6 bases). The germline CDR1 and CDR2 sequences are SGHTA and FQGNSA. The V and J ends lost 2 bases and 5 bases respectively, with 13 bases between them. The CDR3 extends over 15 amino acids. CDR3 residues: CASSLFPGAHNEQFF. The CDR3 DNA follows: TGTGCCAGCAGCTTATTCCCGGGAGCTCACAATGAGCAGTTCTTC.

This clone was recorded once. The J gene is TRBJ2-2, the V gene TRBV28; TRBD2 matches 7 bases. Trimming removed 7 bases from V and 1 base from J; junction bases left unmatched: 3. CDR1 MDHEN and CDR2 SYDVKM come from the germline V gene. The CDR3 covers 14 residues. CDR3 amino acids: CASISGQNTGELFF. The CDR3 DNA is TGTGCCAGCATTAGCGGGCAGAACACCGGGGAGCTGTTTTTT.

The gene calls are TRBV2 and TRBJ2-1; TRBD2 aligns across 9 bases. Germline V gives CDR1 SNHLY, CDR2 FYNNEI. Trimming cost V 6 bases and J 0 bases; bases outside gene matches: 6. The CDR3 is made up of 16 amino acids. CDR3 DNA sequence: TGTGCCAGCAGAGGGACTAGCTGGAGCTCCTACAATGAGCAGTTCTTC. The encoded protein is CASRGTSWSSYNEQFF.

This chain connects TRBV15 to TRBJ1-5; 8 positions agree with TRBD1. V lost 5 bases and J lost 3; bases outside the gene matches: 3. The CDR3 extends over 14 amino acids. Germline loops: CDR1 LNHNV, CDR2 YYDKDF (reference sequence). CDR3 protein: CATSGDRLNQPQHF. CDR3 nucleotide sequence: TGTGCCACCAGCGGGGACAGGCTCAATCAGCCCCAGCATTTT.

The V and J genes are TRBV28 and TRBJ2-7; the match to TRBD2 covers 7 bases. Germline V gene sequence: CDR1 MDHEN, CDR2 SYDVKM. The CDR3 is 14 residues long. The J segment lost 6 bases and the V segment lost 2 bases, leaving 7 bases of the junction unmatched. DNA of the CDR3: TGTGCCAGCAGTTTAGTCCCCAGGGAGGGCGAGCAGTACTTC. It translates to CASSLVPREGEQYF. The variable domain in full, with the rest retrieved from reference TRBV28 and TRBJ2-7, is DVKVTQSSRYLVKRTGEKVFLECVQDMDHENMFWYRQDPGLGLRLIYFSYDVKMKEKGDIPEGYSVSREKKERFSLILESASTNQTSMYLCASSLVPREGEQYFGPGTRLTVT.